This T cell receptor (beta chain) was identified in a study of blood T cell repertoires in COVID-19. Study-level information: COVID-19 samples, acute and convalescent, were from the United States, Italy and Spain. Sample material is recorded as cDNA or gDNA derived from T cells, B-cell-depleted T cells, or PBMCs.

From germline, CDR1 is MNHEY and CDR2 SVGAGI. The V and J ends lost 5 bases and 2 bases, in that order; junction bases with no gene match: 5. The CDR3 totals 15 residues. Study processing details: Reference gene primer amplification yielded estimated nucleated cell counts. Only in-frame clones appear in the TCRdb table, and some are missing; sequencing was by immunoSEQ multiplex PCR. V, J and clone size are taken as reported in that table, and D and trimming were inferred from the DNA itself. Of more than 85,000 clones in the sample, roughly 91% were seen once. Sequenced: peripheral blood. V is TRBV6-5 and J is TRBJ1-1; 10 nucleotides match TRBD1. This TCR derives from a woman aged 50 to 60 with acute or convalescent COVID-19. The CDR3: CASSNPTGGNTEAFF. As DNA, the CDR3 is TGTGCCAGCAGTAATCCGACAGGGGGCAACACTGAAGCTTTCTTT.